This entry features one T cell receptor beta chain sequence. Its recognized antigen is unknown. This sample is part of a study of monozygotic twins with inflammatory bowel disease (dated by TCRdb to about 2019). For context, the study as a whole: In total, around 28 monozygotic twin pairs made up the full study: 19 Danish pairs, all IBD-discordant, plus nine German pairs, of which four were IBD-concordant and five were IBD-discordant. Each individual had, on average, about 151 000 unique TCRalpha sequences and 181 000 unique TCRbeta sequences available for analysis. Within discordant pairs, disease-associated traits were sought mainly by comparing IBD patients with their genetically identical healthy co-twins.

Libraries were prepared through 5' RACE. The input for every TCR library was 3500 ng of total RNA. For each sample, cDNA synthesis was carried out in eight separate reactions using SMARTScribe reverse transcriptase. Unique molecular identifiers containing a 6-nucleotide sample barcode were introduced through template switching during cDNA synthesis. Two nested PCRs of approximately 16 and 10 cycles amplified the TCRalpha and TCRbeta cDNA, and bead purification followed each PCR. Before amplification, cDNA was treated with uracil DNA-glycosylase and purified using the QIAquick PCR purification kit. The second PCR added Illumina TruSeq-compatible adapters along with sample-specific barcodes. Library quality and concentration were assessed using TapeStation and Qubit, and approximately 5 ng of each library was pooled. The pooled libraries were sequenced with 2 x 100 bp reads and custom sequencing primers on an Illumina HiSeq2500 single-index Rapid Run. The published analysis was carried out like this. UMI-based consensus assembly with MiGEC version 1.2.6 was used to correct PCR and sequencing errors. V(D)J alignment, clonotype assembly and CDR3 extraction were performed with MiXCR version 2.1.1. Gene usage, clonotype sharing and MAIT/NKT TCR abundance were normalised by analysing the top 1000, 10 000 and 20 000 clonotypes per sample. After downsampling to 27 000 UMIs, diversity was calculated as the inverse Simpson index using the vegan R package. Paired Mann-Whitney U tests were applied to discordant twin pairs, and Benjamini-Hochberg correction was used for multiple testing. Through TCRdb reprocessing, the reads give one entry per CDR3 protein sequence; DNA is omitted. The V and J calls come from TCRdb's annotation, not from the publication. The sample table gives approximately 140,000 distinct CDR3 sequences. The ten largest clonotypes hold 2.4% of the sample.

From each donor, a roughly 2.5 ml peripheral blood sample was collected into PAXgene tubes and stored at -80 degrees C. Without any T cell sorting, total RNA was extracted from whole blood using the PAXgene blood miRNA kit on an automated QIAcube. Peripheral blood from monozygotic twin pairs who were concordant or discordant for inflammatory bowel disease underwent deep TCRalpha and TCRbeta repertoire profiling using unique molecular barcoding. Smoking habits were recorded for all twin pairs, with individuals classified as current, former or never smokers. Via the germline V gene (reference sequence), CDR1 is MNHEY and CDR2 SMNVEV. From cysteine to phenylalanine, the CDR3 is 17 amino acids long. The nucleotide record is missing. The full study reports these points: TCRbeta repertoire diversity, by inverse Simpson index, was decreased in IBD patients compared with their healthy co-twins. The results gave no support for a single strong signal or clonotype linked to IBD. Concordant and discordant twins showed no difference in repertoire similarity, possibly because of limited statistical power. Differing immunosuppressive treatments among patients may have added background noise and inter-individual variability to the repertoires. Distinction between different T cell subtypes could not be achieved in the analysis. Fewer clonotypes were shared with other individuals by IBD patients than by healthy twins, most markedly in patients showing signs of disease activity.

Sequencing input: blood. The receptor chain draws on TRBV27 and TRBJ2-1; TCRdb reports TRBD2, a call that lacks DNA to check it against. This receptor was taken from a human donor with ulcerative colitis or Crohn's disease, or a healthy co-twin of an affected twin (not recorded which). The CDR3 has the sequence CASREIGRLAGGNEQFF.